A single sample is the source of the 29 T cell receptor beta chains below, sequenced in a study of blood T cell repertoires in COVID-19. Using immunoSEQ multiplex PCR, the repertoire was profiled, and TCRdb retains in-frame clones only, with some absent. The sample includes about 40,000 clones, 75% to 90% of them seen just once. Sequencing used peripheral blood. The receptors were gathered from a woman aged 70-85 years with acute or convalescent COVID-19.

The chain recombines TRBV2 with TRBJ2-1, with 7 bases fitting TRBD2. The CDR3 length is 14 residues. J gave up 2 bases and V 7 bases, and 5 bases lay outside the gene matches. CDR1 and CDR2 from the germline V gene are SNHLY and FYNNEI. The CDR3, as DNA: TGTGCCAGCATTCCAGCGGGGACCTACAATGAGCAGTTCTTC. Its protein product is CASIPAGTYNEQFF.

The chain recombines TRBV11-2 with TRBJ2-1; 14 nucleotides agree with TRBD2. This CDR3 is built from 17 residues. CDR1 and CDR2 (germline): SGHAT, FQNNGV. V shed 0 bases and J 7 bases; nucleotides not matched to a gene: 5. CDR3 bases: TGTGCCAGCAGCTTAGATGGGACTAGCGGGAGTGCTAATGAGCAGTTCTTC. Its translation is CASSLDGTSGSANEQFF.

This chain connects TRBV6-5 to TRBJ1-4; 8 bases align to TRBD1. Germline-derived CDR1 and CDR2 are MNHEY and SVGAGI. The CDR3 extends over 15 amino acids. The J segment lost 8 bases and the V segment lost 5 bases, leaving 10 bases of the junction unmatched. Written as DNA, the CDR3 is TGTGCCAGCAGTAAAACCGGACAGGGAAAGGAAAAACTGTTTTTT. It specifies CASSKTGQGKEKLFF.

The chain links TRBV3-1 (or the pseudogene TRBV3-2) to TRBJ2-3; 8 nucleotides match TRBD2. The J segment lost 1 base and the V segment lost 4 bases, leaving 4 bases of the junction unmatched. The CDR3 contains 15 residues. Germline CDR1 reads LGHDT; CDR2 reads YNNKEL (reference sequence). The CDR3 bases are TGTGCCAGCAGCCCGGGACTAGTGGGCACAGATACGCAGTATTTT. It yields the protein CASSPGLVGTDTQYF.

The count of this clone is one. The chain recombines TRBV9 with TRBJ1-2, with a weak D call TRBD1 (6 bases). CDR3 length equals 13 residues. Trimming took off 0 bases at V and 7 bases at J, with 10 bases between the two ends. Germline CDR1 is SGDLS and CDR2 is YYNGEE. As DNA, the CDR3 is TGTGCCAGCAGCGTAGCTACCAGGGGTGGCTACACCTTC. Encoded protein: CASSVATRGGYTF.

The V gene is TRBV15, the J gene TRBJ2-2, with 7 nucleotides matching TRBD1. After removal of 3 bases from V and 2 bases from J, the junction contained 6 bases not matched to a gene. The CDR3 runs 16 residues. Germline values: CDR1 LNHNV, CDR2 YYDKDF (reference sequence). The CDR3 DNA is TGTGCCACCAGCAGGGGGGACAGACTTAACACCGGGGAGCTGTTTTTT. It translates to CATSRGDRLNTGELFF.

The rearrangement joins TRBV6-5 to TRBJ1-5; D not resolved. The CDR3 has 14 amino acids. V lost 2 bases and J 4 bases, leaving 9 bases between the germline ends. The germline gives CDR1 MNHEY, CDR2 SVGAGI. CDR3 residues: CASSYVASNQPQHF. As DNA, the CDR3 is TGTGCCAGCAGTTACGTGGCCTCTAATCAGCCCCAGCATTTT.

In DNA form, the CDR3 reads TGTGCCAGCAGCGCAATCGGACTAGCGGGGCTCAGATACGAGCAGTACGTC. Residues: CASSAIGLAGLRYEQYV. This sequence joins TRBV12-1 and TRBJ2-7; TRBD2 reflects the table's D call only, with no check against the DNA. TRBV12-1 is termed a pseudogene. This CDR3 has 17 residues.

The rearrangement joins TRBV12-3 or TRBV12-4 to TRBJ2-5; D is possibly TRBD1 (5 bases). The V end was cut by 5 bases, the J end by 5 bases, with 12 bases between. The CDR3 extends over 13 amino acids. The DNA of the CDR3 is TGTGCCAGCAGTCAGGGCGTCCGGGAGACCCAGTACTTC. Amino acid sequence: CASSQGVRETQYF.

CDR3 DNA sequence: TGTGCCTGGAGTACTGGAGGGGACGGCTACACCTTC. It encodes CAWSTGGDGYTF. The chain recombines TRBV30 with TRBJ1-2, with TRBD1 as a possible D gene (5 bases). The CDR3 length is 12 residues. In germline, CDR1 is GTSNPN, CDR2 SVGIG (reference sequence). V lost 2 bases, J lost 8 bases, and 12 bases lay in between.

The chain is built from TRBV3-1 (or the pseudogene TRBV3-2) and TRBJ1-5; 10 nucleotides match TRBD1. Trimming cost V 5 bases and J 5 bases; bases outside gene matches: 3. Germline CDR1 reads LGHDT; CDR2 reads YNNKEL (reference sequence). The CDR3 spans 14 residues. CDR3 sequence reads: CASSFGQGDQPQHF. The CDR3 DNA sequence: TGTGCCAGCAGCTTTGGACAGGGGGATCAGCCCCAGCATTTT.

The genes are TRBV6-2 or TRBV6-3 and TRBJ2-3; TRBD2 matches at 9 bases. Per germline, CDR1 MNHEY and CDR2 SVGEGT. Trimming took 1 base from V and 4 from J; bases not matched to a gene: 3. This CDR3 contains 15 residues. In nucleotides, the CDR3 is TGTGCCAGCAGTTACTGGGGACTAGCCCCAGATACGCAGTATTTT. Translated: CASSYWGLAPDTQYF.

V is TRBV7-2 and J is TRBJ2-2; 12 bases map to TRBD2. The CDR3 has 16 residues. With 5 bases clipped from V and 0 bases from J, the junction kept 1 base outside the gene matches. Germline CDR1 and CDR2: SGHTA and FQGNSA. The CDR3 here is CASSRTSGANTGELFF. CDR3 coding DNA: TGTGCCAGCAGCCGGACTAGCGGGGCGAACACCGGGGAGCTGTTTTTT.

The sample holds a few counts of this clone. The CDR3 reads CASRTSGSHEQFF. CDR3 DNA: TGTGCCAGCAGAACTAGCGGGAGTCATGAGCAGTTCTTC. The chain employs TRBV27 and TRBJ2-1; 11 positions agree with TRBD2. V lost 6 bases to trimming and J lost 8 bases; unmatched junction nucleotides: 3. CDR3 length: 13 residues. The germline CDR1 and CDR2 sequences are MNHEY and SMNVEV (reference sequence).

The chain carries TRBV7-3 and TRBJ2-1, with 11 bases that match TRBD2. The V gene end was trimmed by 6 bases and the J gene end by 8 bases; junction bases not matched to a gene: 9. Germline assignment: CDR1 SGHTA and CDR2 FQGTGA. CDR3 size: 15 residues. The CDR3 DNA reads as TGTGCCAGCAGGATAGCGGGAGGGGGCCGTGATGAGCAGTTCTTC. Amino acid sequence: CASRIAGGGRDEQFF.

This chain joins TRBV15 and TRBJ2-1; the D gene is possibly TRBD2 (5 bases). Looked up from germline, CDR1 is LNHNV and CDR2 is YYDKDF (reference sequence). The CDR3 contains 15 residues. Trimming removed 0 bases at V and 4 bases at J, with 10 bases between. CDR3 loop: CATSRDTGKYNEQFF. CDR3 nucleotide sequence: TGTGCCACCAGCAGAGATACGGGGAAATACAATGAGCAGTTCTTC.

This clone has a single count. The rearrangement uses TRBV10-3 and TRBJ1-3; 8 bases align to TRBD1. V lost 5 bases and J lost 3; bases outside the gene matches: 6. CDR3 size: 15 residues. Germline CDR1 and CDR2: ENHRY and SYGVKD. DNA for the CDR3: TGTGCCATCAGTAGACAGGGGATGGATGGAAACACCATATATTTT. Its translation: CAISRQGMDGNTIYF.

CDR3 sequence (DNA): TGTGCCAGCAGCCAAGATGTTTCGTTTGAGCAGTTCTTC. It yields the protein CASSQDVSFEQFF. The genes are TRBV3-1 (or the pseudogene TRBV3-2) and TRBJ2-1, with D unresolved. Trimming took 0 bases from V and 9 from J, leaving 9 bases between them. Germline V gene data show CDR1 as LGHDT and CDR2 as YNNKEL (reference sequence). The CDR3 runs to 13 residues.

The CDR3 protein is CATSRVASGLSSYNEQFF. CDR3 DNA: TGTGCCACCAGCAGAGTGGCTAGCGGATTGAGCTCCTACAATGAGCAGTTCTTC. The V gene is TRBV15, the J gene TRBJ2-1, with 7 bases identical to TRBD2. V lost 1 base and J lost 0; bases outside the gene matches: 9. Germline CDR1 LNHNV, CDR2 YYDKDF (reference sequence). The CDR3 has 18 residues.

This clone was recorded only once. The chain recombines TRBV10-2 with TRBJ1-1; the D is unclear. Germline-derived CDR1 and CDR2 are WSHSY and SAAADI. CDR3 length: 11 residues. V was cut by 2 bases and J by 9 bases, with 7 bases left in between. This CDR3 is CASSERGKAFF. The DNA of the CDR3 is TGCGCCAGCAGTGAGCGGGGAAAAGCTTTCTTT.

The chain carries TRBV6-5 and TRBJ1-2; 12 bases are shared with TRBD1. The ends lost 6 bases at V and 4 bases at J; junction bases unmatched: 0. Germline CDR1 MNHEY, CDR2 SVGAGI. The CDR3 length is 13 residues. CDR3 residues: CASRGQGAYGYTF. Written as DNA, the CDR3 is TGTGCCAGCAGGGGACAGGGGGCCTATGGCTACACCTTC.

The V call is TRBV3-1 (or the pseudogene TRBV3-2), the J call TRBJ2-1; TRBD2 matches 8 bases. The germline V gene has CDR1 LGHDT and CDR2 YNNKEL (reference sequence). Trimming removed 1 base from V and 7 bases from J; junction bases left unmatched: 6. The CDR3 covers 15 residues. As DNA, the CDR3 is TGTGCCAGCAGCCAAGTAGGACTAGCCCTAAATGAGCAGTTCTTC. This sequence encodes CASSQVGLALNEQFF.

The chain carries TRBV18 and TRBJ1-1; D is unresolved. There are 15 residues in the CDR3. CDR1 is KGHSH and CDR2 is LQKENI in the germline V gene. V was pared by 2 bases and J by 1 base, with 11 bases between. The CDR3 reads CASSPSTVGNTEAFF. CDR3 nucleotides: TGTGCCAGCTCACCAAGTACAGTTGGGAACACTGAAGCTTTCTTT. The full variable domain, in which reference TRBV18 and TRBJ1-1 provide the parts outside the CDR3, is NAGVMQNPRHLVRRRGQEARLRCSPMKGHSHVYWYRQLPEEGLKFMVYLQKENIIDESGMPKERFSAEFPKEGPSILRIQQVVRGDSAAYFCASSPSTVGNTEAFFGQGTRLTVV.

The gene calls are TRBV7-3 and TRBJ2-5; 7 nucleotides line up with TRBD2. V shed 5 bases, J shed 3 bases, and the junction held 12 bases outside the gene matches. The germline CDR1 and CDR2 sequences are SGHTA and FQGTGA. There are 16 residues in the CDR3. CDR3 sequence: CASSPLFAGVKETQYF. The CDR3 DNA sequence: TGTGCCAGCAGCCCGCTCTTTGCGGGAGTTAAAGAGACCCAGTACTTC. The full variable domain, in which reference TRBV7-3 and TRBJ2-5 provide the parts outside the CDR3, is GAGVSQTPSNKVTEKGKYVELRCDPISGHTALYWYRQSLGQGPEFLIYFQGTGAADDSGLPNDRFFAVRPEGSVSTLKIQRTERGDSAVYLCASSPLFAGVKETQYFGPGTRLLVL.

The rearrangement uses TRBV15 and TRBJ2-6; D perhaps matches TRBD1 (5 bases). V lost 5 bases and J lost 3, with 8 bases in between. The CDR3 runs to 14 residues. Germline lookup yields CDR1 LNHNV and CDR2 YYDKDF (reference sequence). Here the CDR3 DNA reads TGTGCCACCAGCCCCAGGGATGGGGCCAACGTCCTGACTTTC. As protein: CATSPRDGANVLTF.

The J gene is TRBJ2-5, the V gene TRBV30; 10 positions agree with TRBD2. Per the germline V gene, CDR1 is GTSNPN and CDR2 is SVGIG (reference sequence). V shed 0 bases and J 5 bases; nucleotides not matched to a gene: 6. The CDR3 covers 15 residues. CDR3 DNA sequence: TGTGCCTGGAGTGTAGGCAGCGGGAGGGGGGAGACCCAGTACTTC. This codes for CAWSVGSGRGETQYF.

On this clone itself: The sample carries other DNA sequences with the same CDR3. The chain is built from TRBV20-1 and TRBJ2-7; the D is unclear. Trimming removed 3 bases from V and 3 bases from J, with 6 bases in between. Germline assignment: CDR1 DFQATT and CDR2 SNEGSKA (reference sequence). This CDR3 contains 11 residues. The CDR3 here is CSARSGYEQYV. The CDR3 DNA sequence: TGCAGTGCTAGGTCGGGCTACGAGCAGTACGTC.

This chain joins TRBV28 and TRBJ1-3; D ambiguous. Germline V gene lookup returns CDR1 MDHEN and CDR2 SYDVKM. CDR3 length equals 10 residues. The germline V and J ends were trimmed by 4 bases and 8 bases, with 3 bases remaining between them. This chain's CDR3 is CASSSDTIYF. CDR3 DNA sequence: TGTGCCAGCAGTTCGGACACCATATATTTT.

The rearrangement links TRBV10-3 to TRBJ1-2, with a tentative D call TRBD1 (6 bases). The CDR3 has 14 residues. V shed 8 bases and J shed 8 bases, with 21 bases lying between them. Germline lookup yields CDR1 ENHRY and CDR2 SYGVKD. This CDR3 reads CAIPPGGGVEGYTF. CDR3 DNA sequence: TGTGCCATCCCTCCCGGGGGGGGCGTCGAGGGCTACACCTTC.